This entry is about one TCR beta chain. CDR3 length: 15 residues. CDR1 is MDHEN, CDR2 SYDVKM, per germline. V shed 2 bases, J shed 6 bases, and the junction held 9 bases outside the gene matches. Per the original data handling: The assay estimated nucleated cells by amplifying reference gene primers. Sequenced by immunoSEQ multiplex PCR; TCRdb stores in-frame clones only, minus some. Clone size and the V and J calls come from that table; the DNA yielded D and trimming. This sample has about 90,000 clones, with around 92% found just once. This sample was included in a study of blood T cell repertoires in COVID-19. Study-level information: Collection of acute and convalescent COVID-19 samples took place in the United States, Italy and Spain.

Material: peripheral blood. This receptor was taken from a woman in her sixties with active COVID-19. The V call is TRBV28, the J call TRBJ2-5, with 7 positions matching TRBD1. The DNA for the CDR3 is TGTGCCAGCAGTTTAGATAGGGGGCAGGAGAAGACCCAGTACTTC. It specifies CASSLDRGQEKTQYF.